Following are 30 T cell receptor beta chains from one sample sequenced in a study of technical replicates of blood from several donors. Clones were read by immunoSEQ multiplex PCR, and TCRdb kept only the in-frame ones, dropping some. Of around 17,000 clones listed, around nine tenths were seen once; the top ten hold over 10%. The sample consisted of PBMCs. The source of these receptors is a human donor in good health.

V gene TRBV6-1 combines with J gene TRBJ2-5, with a possible D match to TRBD2 (6 bases). The length of the CDR3 is 13 residues. Germline loops: CDR1 MNHNS, CDR2 SASEGT. V was cut by 6 bases and J by 7 bases, with 15 bases left in between. In nucleotides, the CDR3 is TGTGCCAGCAGCGACATACCCGGGGGGACCCAGTACTTC. Translating gives CASSDIPGGTQYF.

This clone was picked up one time. The chain recombines TRBV7-6 with TRBJ2-2; 7 bases line up with TRBD2. The V and J ends lost 1 base and 2 bases, in that order; junction bases with no gene match: 7. The CDR3 consists of 17 residues. Germline V gene sequence: CDR1 SGHVS, CDR2 FNYEAQ. CDR3 sequence reads: CASSLEASGDNTGELFF. Here the CDR3 DNA reads TGTGCCAGCAGCTTAGAGGCTAGCGGAGACAACACCGGGGAGCTGTTTTTT.

DNA of the CDR3: TGCGCCAGCAGCGAAGATCGAGCGGGAGGGCCCTTCAATGAGCAGTTCTTC. Amino acids: CASSEDRAGGPFNEQFF. The chain uses TRBV10-2 and TRBJ2-1; 10 nucleotides line up with TRBD2. The J segment lost 6 bases and the V segment lost 6 bases, leaving 14 bases of the junction unmatched. Germline assignment: CDR1 WSHSY and CDR2 SAAADI. This CDR3 has 17 residues.

Only one count was recorded for this clone. The chain has TRBV27 and TRBJ2-1, with TRBD2 matching 15 bases. V was pared by 5 bases and J by 12 bases, with 5 bases of the junction left unmatched. The CDR3 is 14 residues long. CDR1 and CDR2 (germline): MNHEY, SMNVEV (reference sequence). The CDR3 DNA reads as TGTGCCAGCAGTCTGGGACTAGCGGGAGGTATGCAGTTCTTC. It translates to CASSLGLAGGMQFF.

The J gene is TRBJ1-5, the V gene TRBV5-1, with 10 nucleotides matching TRBD1. V trimming: 0 bases; J trimming: 3 bases; junction bases outside the gene matches: 9. CDR1 SGHRS and CDR2 YFSETQ come from the germline V gene. This CDR3 is built from 18 residues. CDR3 in amino acids: CASSLGPGDRGFNQPQHF. The CDR3 coding sequence is TGCGCCAGCAGCTTGGGCCCCGGGGACAGGGGATTCAATCAGCCCCAGCATTTT.

This chain uses TRBV5-6 with TRBJ2-2; 9 nucleotides agree with TRBD2. Germline V gene lookup returns CDR1 SGHDT and CDR2 YYEEEE. This CDR3 is built from 15 residues. Trimming at V came to 4 bases and at J to 7 bases, leaving 8 bases not matched to a gene. The CDR3 loop is CASSAAGGLIGELFF. In nucleotides, the CDR3 is TGTGCCAGCAGCGCAGCGGGAGGCTTGATCGGGGAGCTGTTTTTT.

The chain uses TRBV27 and TRBJ2-1, with unresolved D. Germline values: CDR1 MNHEY, CDR2 SMNVEV (reference sequence). There are 12 residues in the CDR3. Trimming pared 7 bases from V and 1 base from J, leaving 5 bases between. Written as DNA, the CDR3 is TGTGCCAGCACTCGGTCCTACAATGAGCAGTTCTTC. It yields the protein CASTRSYNEQFF.

This sequence joins TRBV7-9 and TRBJ2-3; D not certain. V lost 2 bases, J lost 6 bases, and 6 bases lay in between. CDR1 is SEHNR and CDR2 is FQNEAQ in the germline V gene (reference sequence). The CDR3 length is 12 residues. This CDR3 reads CASSLTYDTQYF. CDR3 nucleotides: TGTGCCAGCAGCTTAACCTACGATACGCAGTATTTT. Variable domain in full (rest from reference TRBV7-9 and TRBJ2-3): DTGVSQNPRHKITKRGQNVTFRCDPISEHNRLYWYRQTLGQGPEFLTYFQNEAQLEKSRLLSDRFSAERPKGSFSTLEIQRTEQGDSAMYLCASSLTYDTQYFGPGTRLTVL.

The chain employs TRBV29-1 and TRBJ1-2; D gene ambiguous. The CDR3 has 14 residues. The ends were cut back, 2 bases at V and 1 base at J, with 11 bases in the middle. Germline V lookup: CDR1 SQVTM, CDR2 ANQGSEA. DNA for the CDR3: TGCAGCGTTGAAACCGGGTCCGATAACTATGGCTACACCTTC. Its protein is CSVETGSDNYGYTF.

The V call is TRBV15, the J call TRBJ2-7; 7 nucleotides agree with TRBD1. Looked up from germline, CDR1 is LNHNV and CDR2 is YYDKDF (reference sequence). This CDR3 is built from 15 residues. The ends lost 0 bases at V and 6 bases at J; junction bases unmatched: 8. CDR3: CATSRDSGQVSEQYF. DNA for the CDR3: TGTGCCACCAGCAGAGATAGTGGACAGGTGTCCGAGCAGTACTTC.

J is TRBJ2-7 and V is TRBV19; 7 bases match TRBD1. The trim removed 8 bases at V and 3 bases at J, leaving 4 bases unmatched. Germline V lookup: CDR1 LNHDA, CDR2 SQIVND (reference sequence). CDR3 length: 12 residues. The CDR3 is CASGRGYYEQYF. CDR3 sequence (DNA): TGTGCCAGTGGCAGGGGGTACTACGAGCAGTACTTC.

V gene TRBV12-1 combines with J gene TRBJ2-6; TRBD1 reflects the table's D call only, with no check against the DNA. TRBV12-1 is assigned pseudogene status. The CDR3 spans 17 residues. The CDR3 bases are TGTGCCAGCAGCCCGCCCGGACAGGCCTCTGGGGCCAACGTCCTGACTTTC. It encodes CASSPPGQASGANVLTF.

The chain uses TRBV6-1 and TRBJ1-5; D unresolved. V dropped 1 base and J dropped 4 bases, with 11 bases sitting between them. CDR1 and CDR2 (germline): MNHNS, SASEGT. CDR3 length: 15 amino acids. DNA of the CDR3: TGTGCCAGCAGTGAAGGGCCGTTTCCGAATCAGCCCCAGCATTTT. Translated, it gives CASSEGPFPNQPQHF.

The chain links TRBV11-2 to TRBJ2-2; D remains unclear. This CDR3 is built from 18 residues. Trimming took 0 bases from V and 6 from J, leaving 20 bases between them. Germline-derived CDR1 and CDR2 are SGHAT and FQNNGV. CDR3 loop: CASSLERVPRRFAGELFF. CDR3 in DNA: TGTGCCAGCAGCTTAGAACGGGTGCCCCGGCGGTTTGCCGGGGAGCTGTTTTTT.

The V and J genes are TRBV19 and TRBJ2-5, with TRBD2 identical over 15 bases. V gave up 4 bases and J gave up 4 bases; unmatched junction bases: 4. CDR3 length: 16 residues. CDR1 LNHDA and CDR2 SQIVND come from the germline V gene (reference sequence). CDR3 nucleotide sequence: TGTGCCAGTAGTAGTGGACTAGCGGGAGGGTCAGAGACCCAGTACTTC. Its translation is CASSSGLAGGSETQYF.

J is TRBJ1-2 and V is TRBV27; TRBD1 aligns across 10 bases. The CDR3 sequence is 17 residues long. V shed 9 bases, J shed 6 bases, and the junction held 19 bases outside the gene matches. The germline V gene has CDR1 MNHEY and CDR2 SMNVEV (reference sequence). The CDR3 DNA sequence: TGTGCCAGACGTCTTAGGGACAGGGGCCGTCGTAGAGATGGCTACACCTTC. Translation gives CARRLRDRGRRRDGYTF.

This chain links TRBV10-3 with TRBJ2-1; 10 positions agree with TRBD1. The germline CDR1 and CDR2 sequences are ENHRY and SYGVKD. CDR3 length: 14 residues. Here the CDR3 DNA reads TGTACCACCGAACCGGGACAGGGGAGCAATGAGCAGTTCTTC. Encoded protein: CTTEPGQGSNEQFF.

V usage is TRBV18 and J usage is TRBJ2-7, with TRBD1 matching 10 bases. CDR3 size: 15 residues. Trimming cost V 3 bases and J 5 bases; bases outside gene matches: 7. CDR1 KGHSH and CDR2 LQKENI come from the germline V gene. CDR3 in DNA: TGTGCCAGCTCACCCTCGGGGACAGGGGTCCACGAGCAGTACTTC. Its protein is CASSPSGTGVHEQYF.

The rearrangement uses TRBV4-1 and TRBJ2-7; TRBD1 agrees at 8 bases. Germline lookup yields CDR1 MGHRA and CDR2 YSYEKL. The CDR3 length is 15 residues. J lost 2 bases, V lost 0 bases, and 3 bases had no gene match. The CDR3 DNA reads TGCGCCAGCAGCCAAGAAATACAGGGGGCCTACGAGCAGTACTTC. Translation gives CASSQEIQGAYEQYF.

The chain is built from TRBV18 and TRBJ2-7, with 8 bases identical to TRBD1. The trim removed 3 bases at V and 1 base at J, leaving 5 bases unmatched. The germline CDR1 and CDR2 sequences are KGHSH and LQKENI. The CDR3 extends over 15 amino acids. CDR3 sequence (DNA): TGTGCCAGCTCACCCGGGACAGGTGATTCCTACGAGCAGTACTTC. Translated, it gives CASSPGTGDSYEQYF.

The rearrangement uses TRBV19 and TRBJ2-3; 8 bases are a match to TRBD2. This CDR3 region has 15 residues. Trimming cost V 5 bases and J 2 bases; bases outside gene matches: 6. The germline CDR1 and CDR2 sequences are LNHDA and SQIVND (reference sequence). CDR3: CASSPAGGLTDTQYF. CDR3 DNA: TGTGCCAGTAGTCCGGCGGGGGGCCTCACAGATACGCAGTATTTT.

The chain recombines TRBV6-1 with TRBJ2-7; 7 positions agree with TRBD2. The germline V gene encodes CDR1 MNHNS and CDR2 SASEGT. The trim removed 3 bases at V and 2 bases at J, leaving 7 bases unmatched. There are 15 residues in the CDR3. CDR3 DNA sequence: TGTGCCAGCAGTGAGCGCTCTAGCGGAGCCTACGAGCAGTACTTC. This encodes CASSERSSGAYEQYF.

The chain recombines TRBV19 with TRBJ1-2, with 10 nucleotides matching TRBD1. Germline loops: CDR1 LNHDA, CDR2 SQIVND (reference sequence). V dropped 6 bases and J dropped 4; count of bases not matched to a gene: 11. The CDR3 runs to 16 residues. The CDR3 reads CASSRDRGPGGYGYTF. The CDR3 bases are TGTGCCAGTAGCCGGGACAGGGGCCCCGGGGGCTATGGCTACACCTTC.

The V gene is TRBV18, the J gene TRBJ2-7, with TRBD1 identical over 9 bases. Germline CDR1 is KGHSH and CDR2 is LQKENI. This CDR3 comprises 16 residues. V was clipped by 6 bases and J by 8 bases; unmatched bases: 17. The chain's CDR3 is CASSSMPDRGPTQQYF. DNA for the CDR3: TGTGCCAGCTCGTCTATGCCGGACAGGGGACCTACGCAGCAGTACTTC.

V is TRBV10-1 and J is TRBJ2-7; TRBD1 matches at 7 bases. Trimming took 4 bases from V and 2 from J; bases not matched to a gene: 5. The CDR3 totals 14 residues. Germline V gene lookup returns CDR1 WNHNN and CDR2 SYGVQD (reference sequence). The CDR3 reads CASSATGVTYEQYF. CDR3 coding DNA: TGCGCCAGCAGTGCCACAGGGGTAACCTACGAGCAGTACTTC.

V is TRBV11-3 and J is TRBJ2-1; a possible D gene is TRBD2 (5 bases). CDR3 length equals 15 residues. Trimming pared 0 bases from V and 0 bases from J, leaving 6 bases between. Germline lookup yields CDR1 SGHNT and CDR2 YENEEA. The CDR3 region has the DNA TGTGCCAGCAGCTTAGATGGGAGCTCCTACAATGAGCAGTTCTTC. This codes for CASSLDGSSYNEQFF.

The rearrangement links TRBV27 to TRBJ2-3; TRBD2 matches at 11 bases. The trim removed 2 bases at V and 1 base at J, leaving 5 bases unmatched. The CDR3 loop spans 17 amino acids. In germline, CDR1 is MNHEY, CDR2 SMNVEV (reference sequence). CDR3 region: CASSLRTSGSGTDTQYF. The CDR3, as DNA: TGTGCCAGCAGTTTACGTACTAGCGGGAGCGGCACAGATACGCAGTATTTT.

This clone has only a few counts. The chain links TRBV21-1 to TRBJ2-7; the D call in the table, TRBD2, was not verified against the DNA. TRBV21-1 has pseudogene status. The CDR3 has 17 amino acids. The CDR3: CASSTGTSGLVTYEQYF. For the CDR3, the DNA is TGTGCCAGCAGCACCGGGACTAGCGGTTTAGTCACCTACGAGCAGTACTTC.

The genes are TRBV30 and TRBJ1-1; D uncertain. The germline V gene encodes CDR1 GTSNPN and CDR2 SVGIG (reference sequence). This CDR3 has 11 amino acids. Trimming removed 1 base at V and 10 bases at J, with 10 bases between. Here the CDR3 DNA reads TGTGCCTGGAGTGGGTTCTTTAGAGCTTTCTTT. Its translation is CAWSGFFRAFF.

V usage is TRBV4-2 and J usage is TRBJ2-7, with TRBD2 matching 7 bases. Unmatched junction bases numbered 9, after V lost 4 bases and J lost 3 bases. This CDR3 comprises 15 residues. Germline V lookup: CDR1 LGHNA, CDR2 YNFKEQ. In DNA form, the CDR3 reads TGTGCCAGCAGCCTTCAGCGGGAAAAAAACTACGAGCAGTACTTC. Encoded protein: CASSLQREKNYEQYF.